Reported below is one TCR beta chain. This entry belongs to a study of blood T cell repertoires in COVID-19. Germline V gives CDR1 SEHNR, CDR2 FQNEAQ (reference sequence). Trimming removed 3 bases at V and 6 bases at J, with 11 bases between. The CDR3 sequence is 13 residues long. The data were produced by immunoSEQ multiplex PCR, yet TCRdb's version contains in-frame clones alone and is incomplete. The sample holds around 88,000 clones; more than 90% are singletons and the top ten take under 2%. This sequence joins TRBV7-9 and TRBJ1-1, with D hard to call. What was sequenced was peripheral blood. The clonotype originates from a man aged 55-75 years with acute or convalescent COVID-19. The CDR3 protein is CASSFTSDSEAFF. The CDR3 DNA reads TGTGCCAGCAGCTTTACAAGCGATTCTGAAGCTTTCTTT.